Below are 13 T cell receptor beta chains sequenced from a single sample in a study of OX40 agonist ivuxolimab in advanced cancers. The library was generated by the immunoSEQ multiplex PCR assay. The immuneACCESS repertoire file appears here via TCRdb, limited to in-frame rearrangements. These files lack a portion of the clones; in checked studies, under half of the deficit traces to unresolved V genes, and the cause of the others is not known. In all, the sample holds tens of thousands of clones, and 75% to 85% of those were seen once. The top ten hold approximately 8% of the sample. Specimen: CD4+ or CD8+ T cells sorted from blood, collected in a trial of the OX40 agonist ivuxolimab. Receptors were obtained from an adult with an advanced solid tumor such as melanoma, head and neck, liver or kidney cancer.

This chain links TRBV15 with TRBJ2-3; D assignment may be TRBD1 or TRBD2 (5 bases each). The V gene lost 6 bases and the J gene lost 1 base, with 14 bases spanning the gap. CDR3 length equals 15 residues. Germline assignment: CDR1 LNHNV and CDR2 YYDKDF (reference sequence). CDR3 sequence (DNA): TGTGCCACCAGGCCGACGGGGCATCGCACAGATACGCAGTATTTT. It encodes CATRPTGHRTDTQYF.

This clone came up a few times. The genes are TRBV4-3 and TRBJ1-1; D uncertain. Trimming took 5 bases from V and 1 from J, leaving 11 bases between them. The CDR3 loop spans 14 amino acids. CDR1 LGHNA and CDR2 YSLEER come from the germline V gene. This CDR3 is CASSLWAENTEAFF. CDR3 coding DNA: TGCGCCAGCAGCTTGTGGGCAGAGAACACTGAAGCTTTCTTT.

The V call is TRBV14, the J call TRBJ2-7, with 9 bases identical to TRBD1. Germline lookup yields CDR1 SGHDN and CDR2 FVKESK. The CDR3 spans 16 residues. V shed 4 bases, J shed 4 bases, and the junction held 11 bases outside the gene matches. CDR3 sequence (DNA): TGTGCCAGCAGCCCCCAGCCGGGACAGGGTAATTACGAGCAGTACTTC. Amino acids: CASSPQPGQGNYEQYF.

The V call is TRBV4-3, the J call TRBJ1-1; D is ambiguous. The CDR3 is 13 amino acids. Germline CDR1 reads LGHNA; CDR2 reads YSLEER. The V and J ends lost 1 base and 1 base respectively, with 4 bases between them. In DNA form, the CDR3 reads TGCGCCAGCAGCCAAGGTCAGAACACTGAAGCTTTCTTT. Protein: CASSQGQNTEAFF.

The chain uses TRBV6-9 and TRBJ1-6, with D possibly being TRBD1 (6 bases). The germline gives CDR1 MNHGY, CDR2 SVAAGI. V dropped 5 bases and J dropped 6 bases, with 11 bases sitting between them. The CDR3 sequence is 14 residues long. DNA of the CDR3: TGTGCCAGCAGTACAGGGTATGCTAATTCACCCCTCCACTTT. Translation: CASSTGYANSPLHF.

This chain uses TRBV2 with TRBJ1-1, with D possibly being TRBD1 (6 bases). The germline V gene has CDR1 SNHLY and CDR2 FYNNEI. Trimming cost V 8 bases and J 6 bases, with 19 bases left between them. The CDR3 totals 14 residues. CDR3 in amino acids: CASLGLQGIAEAFF. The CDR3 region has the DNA TGTGCCAGCCTCGGATTACAGGGTATTGCTGAAGCTTTCTTT.

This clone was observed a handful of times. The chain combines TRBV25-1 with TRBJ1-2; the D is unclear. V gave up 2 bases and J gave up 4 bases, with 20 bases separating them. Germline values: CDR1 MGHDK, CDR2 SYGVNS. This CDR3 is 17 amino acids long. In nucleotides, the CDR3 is TGTGCCAGCAGTGAACCCCTCGCAGGCTGCGTGGTCTATGGCTACACCTTC. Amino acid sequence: CASSEPLAGCVVYGYTF.

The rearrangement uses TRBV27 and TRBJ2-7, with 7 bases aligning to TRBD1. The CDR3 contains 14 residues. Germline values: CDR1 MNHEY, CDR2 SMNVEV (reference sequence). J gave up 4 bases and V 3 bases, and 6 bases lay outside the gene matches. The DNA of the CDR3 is TGTGCCAGCAGTTTCCTGGACAGGCCATACGAGCAGTACTTC. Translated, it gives CASSFLDRPYEQYF.

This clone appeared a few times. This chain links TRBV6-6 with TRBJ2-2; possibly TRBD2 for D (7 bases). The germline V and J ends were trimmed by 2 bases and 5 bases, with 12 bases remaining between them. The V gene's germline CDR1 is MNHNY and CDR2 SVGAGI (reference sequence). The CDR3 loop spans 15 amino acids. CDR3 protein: CASSYEGGRTGELFF. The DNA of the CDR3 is TGTGCCAGCAGTTACGAGGGGGGGCGGACCGGGGAGCTGTTTTTT.

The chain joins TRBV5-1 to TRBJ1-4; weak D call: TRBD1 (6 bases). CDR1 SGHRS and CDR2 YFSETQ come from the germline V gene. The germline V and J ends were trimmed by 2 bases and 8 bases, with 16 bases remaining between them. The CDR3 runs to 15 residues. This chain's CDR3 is CASSLYSGEGEKLFF. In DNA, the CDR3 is TGCGCCAGCAGCTTATACTCAGGGGAGGGAGAAAAACTGTTTTTT.

The DNA for the CDR3 is TGTGCCAGCAGCCATCAGGGCGACCAAGAGACCCAGTACTTC. This codes for CASSHQGDQETQYF. This chain connects TRBV13 to TRBJ2-5; D may be TRBD1 (5 bases). The germline CDR1 and CDR2 sequences are PRHDT and FYEKMQ (reference sequence). The CDR3 covers 14 residues. Trimming left V 5 bases short and J 0 bases short, with 10 bases between.

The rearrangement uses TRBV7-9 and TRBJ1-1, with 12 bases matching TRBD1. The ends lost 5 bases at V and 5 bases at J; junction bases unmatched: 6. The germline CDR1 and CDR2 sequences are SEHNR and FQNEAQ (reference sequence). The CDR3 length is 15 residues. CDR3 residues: CASSPGQGARTEAFF. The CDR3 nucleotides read TGTGCCAGCAGCCCGGGACAGGGGGCTCGGACTGAAGCTTTCTTT.

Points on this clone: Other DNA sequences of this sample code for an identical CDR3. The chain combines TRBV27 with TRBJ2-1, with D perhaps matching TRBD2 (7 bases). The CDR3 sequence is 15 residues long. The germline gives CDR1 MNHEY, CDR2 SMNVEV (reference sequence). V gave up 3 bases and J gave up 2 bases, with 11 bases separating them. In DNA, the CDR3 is TGTGCCAGCAGTTTGTGGGGGGGCCCCTACAATGAGCAGTTCTTC. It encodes CASSLWGGPYNEQFF.